This entry concerns a single T cell receptor beta chain. Within 2 weeks of study entry, exposed participants had contacted a PCR-confirmed or clinician-diagnosed COVID-19 case. This record belongs to a study of blood T cell repertoires in COVID-19. Measured with immunoSEQ multiplex PCR; TCRdb has only the in-frame clones, and not every one. The sample comprises about 180,000 clones, over 70% of which are singletons, and approximately 15% rests with the top ten. Trimming cost V 3 bases and J 3 bases; bases outside gene matches: 4. CDR1 is MNHEY and CDR2 is SMNVEV in the germline V gene (reference sequence). This CDR3 is 14 amino acids long.

This chain uses TRBV27 with TRBJ2-7; TRBD2 agrees at 8 bases. This clonotype was obtained from a man aged 55 to 70 who had been exposed to COVID-19. The sequenced sample consisted of PBMCs or T cells enriched from blood (not recorded which). This chain's CDR3 is CASSLALADYEQYF. The CDR3 nucleotides read TGTGCCAGCAGTTTGGCACTAGCGGACTACGAGCAGTACTTC.